The present entry profiles one T cell receptor (beta chain) with its context. The antigen remains unidentified. The V and J ends lost 5 bases and 5 bases respectively, with 14 bases between them. CDR3 length: 14 residues. CDR1 and CDR2 from the germline V gene are SGHDT and YYEEEE. Each sample had two DNA replicates, about 0.52 ug blood or about 1.4 ug tissue. This table comes from immunoSEQ multiplex PCR, and its TCRdb copy is limited to in-frame clones, with some not included. Found here are tens of thousands of clones, about three quarters of them singletons; the top ten hold around 6.7%. The data belong to a study of early stage breast cancer tumors. Study-level points and caveats: Compared with adjacent normal breast, tumors showed around 2.5-fold denser, more clonal T cells. Commonly generated sequences made up most enriched TCRB sequences shared between patients.

The receptor comes from a person aged 45-60 years with breast cancer. The chain links TRBV5-6 to TRBJ1-5; D possibly corresponds to TRBD1 (5 bases). Sequencing was carried out using blood. The CDR3 region has the DNA TGTGCCAGCAGTCTCTTTGGGGGGGATCAGCCCCAGCATTTT. It yields the protein CASSLFGGDQPQHF.